This entry features one TCR beta chain sequence. The data were taken from a study of blood T cell repertoires in COVID-19. Looking at the study overall: PBMCs, B-cell-depleted T cells, or T cells provided the cDNA or gDNA that made up the material.

The V end was cut by 4 bases, the J end by 5 bases, with 14 bases between. Per the germline V gene, CDR1 is MNHEY and CDR2 is SMNVEV (reference sequence). The length of the CDR3 is 15 residues. Per the original data handling: Reference gene primers were amplified, and this amplification served to estimate nucleated cell counts. Method: immunoSEQ multiplex PCR; TCRdb's copy keeps in-frame clones and lacks some. The D gene and trimming were derived from the DNA, and the V and J assignments and clone size from that table. Among 70,000 to 95,000 clones listed, 75% to 85% were seen once. The chain is built from TRBV27 and TRBJ1-4, with D unclear. The sample taken for sequencing was peripheral blood. The TCR sequence derives from a human donor in a cohort sampled during active COVID-19. The chain's CDR3 is CASSSIQGLNEKLFF. For the CDR3, the DNA is TGTGCCAGCAGTTCTATCCAAGGACTCAATGAAAAACTGTTTTTT.